The 26 T cell receptor beta chains in this list originate from one sample, sequenced in a study of T cell changes during pregnancy in multiple sclerosis (dated by TCRdb to the late 2010s). Library preparation employed the immunoSEQ multiplex PCR assay. TCRdb carries this immuneACCESS record with in-frame sequences only. Its versions omit some clonotypes, under half of them owing to an unresolved V gene in the studies checked, with the rest unexplained. The sample table contains 71,000 or so clones; only one count was recorded for over 85% of them. Of the sample, 1% to 1.5% falls within the top ten clones. Sequenced here: peripheral blood, sampled in the third trimester of pregnancy. These TCRs come from a female donor with multiple sclerosis, enrolled in a pregnancy study.

The chain links TRBV7-9 to TRBJ2-5; the match to TRBD2 covers 15 bases. The CDR3 has 16 amino acids. Germline assignment: CDR1 SEHNR and CDR2 FQNEAQ (reference sequence). The V and J ends lost 6 bases and 1 base, in that order; junction bases with no gene match: 3. CDR3 protein: CASSRTSGRAQETQYF. CDR3 coding DNA: TGTGCCAGCAGTCGGACTAGCGGGAGGGCCCAAGAGACCCAGTACTTC.

The chain recombines TRBV4-2 with TRBJ1-3, with a possible D match to TRBD1 (5 bases). Germline V gene sequence: CDR1 LGHNA, CDR2 YNFKEQ. CDR3 length equals 15 residues. Deletions cut 0 bases from V and 6 bases from J, with 12 bases between. The CDR3 loop reads CASSQDPAGINTIYF. The DNA of the CDR3 is TGTGCCAGCAGCCAAGATCCAGCAGGGATAAACACCATATATTTT.

The chain links TRBV10-3 to TRBJ2-7; possibly TRBD2 for D (5 bases). The CDR3 extends over 14 amino acids. The V end was cut by 10 bases, the J end by 1 base, with 17 bases between. Germline CDR1 ENHRY, CDR2 SYGVKD. The CDR3 loop is CASAKGSGSYEQYF. The CDR3 region has the DNA TGTGCCAGTGCTAAGGGTTCGGGGTCCTACGAGCAGTACTTC.

The chain joins TRBV5-6 to TRBJ1-1; 10 bases align to TRBD1. The CDR3 length is 15 residues. V dropped 4 bases and J dropped 5; count of bases not matched to a gene: 8. CDR1 is SGHDT and CDR2 is YYEEEE in the germline V gene. The CDR3 is CASSHRDRGSTEAFF. CDR3 nucleotide sequence: TGTGCCAGCAGCCACCGGGACAGGGGCTCTACTGAAGCTTTCTTT.

This chain connects TRBV28 to TRBJ2-5; a weak D match, TRBD2 (5 bases). CDR1 and CDR2 (germline): MDHEN, SYDVKM. The V and J ends lost 3 bases and 8 bases respectively, with 16 bases between them. The CDR3 totals 14 residues. For the CDR3, the DNA is TGTGCCAGCAGTTTCTCTTTCGCTCGGGGTACCCAGTACTTC. This gives the protein CASSFSFARGTQYF.

This clone has a handful of counts. The chain's CDR3 is CASSQYSYEQYF. The CDR3 DNA follows: TGTGCCAGCAGTCAGTACAGCTACGAGCAGTACTTC. The chain carries TRBV2 and TRBJ2-7; no reliable D call. Trimming pared 5 bases from V and 3 bases from J, leaving 8 bases between. The V gene's germline CDR1 is SNHLY and CDR2 FYNNEI. This CDR3 region has 12 residues.

For the CDR3, the DNA is TGTGCCAGCAGCTTAGGTGTCGGGAGCGGGCCCCGGGAGCAGTACTTC. It is translated as CASSLGVGSGPREQYF. The V and J genes are TRBV11-3 and TRBJ2-7; D perhaps matches TRBD2 (6 bases). Germline-derived CDR1 and CDR2 are SGHNT and YENEEA. This CDR3 has 16 amino acids. Trimming took off 1 base at V and 7 bases at J, with 20 bases between the two ends.

This chain connects TRBV28 to TRBJ2-7; TRBD2 matches 9 bases. The germline V gene has CDR1 MDHEN and CDR2 SYDVKM. The junction had 7 bases not matched to a gene; V was cut back by 7 bases and J by 0 bases. The CDR3 extends over 15 amino acids. CDR3 nucleotides: TGTGCCAGCACCCAAACTAGCGGGCTCTCCTACGAGCAGTACTTC. Its translation: CASTQTSGLSYEQYF.

V gene TRBV5-1 combines with J gene TRBJ1-2; 11 positions agree with TRBD1. From germline, CDR1 is SGHRS and CDR2 YFSETQ. CDR3 length: 14 amino acids. Trimming took 6 bases from V and 8 from J; bases not matched to a gene: 9. The CDR3 region is CASTPGQGARGYTF. The CDR3 DNA reads as TGCGCCAGCACCCCAGGACAGGGGGCGCGAGGCTACACCTTC.

The chain uses TRBV18 and TRBJ1-1; D is unresolved. Trimming left V 6 bases short and J 5 bases short, with 16 bases between. The CDR3 runs to 14 residues. Per the germline V gene, CDR1 is KGHSH and CDR2 is LQKENI. The CDR3 here is CASSLGLGRTEAFF. The CDR3 DNA sequence: TGTGCCAGCTCGCTTGGGCTGGGGAGGACTGAAGCTTTCTTT.

The chain combines TRBV2 with TRBJ2-1, with 7 positions matching TRBD1. The CDR3 extends over 15 amino acids. Unmatched junction bases numbered 10, after V lost 4 bases and J lost 7 bases. CDR1 is SNHLY and CDR2 is FYNNEI in the germline V gene. CDR3 in amino acids: CASSVNSDRRNEQFF. CDR3 DNA: TGTGCCAGCAGTGTAAATTCGGACAGGCGGAATGAGCAGTTCTTC.

This clone was observed once. J is TRBJ2-3 and V is TRBV5-1, with 8 bases aligning to TRBD2. Germline V gene data show CDR1 as SGHRS and CDR2 as YFSETQ. The CDR3 has 16 amino acids. V lost 1 base to trimming and J lost 6 bases; unmatched junction nucleotides: 10. The CDR3 reads CASSLRASGFGDTQYF. The CDR3 DNA is TGCGCCAGCAGCTTGAGGGCTAGCGGGTTCGGGGATACGCAGTATTTT.

The V call is TRBV28, the J call TRBJ2-2, with TRBD2 matching 15 bases. Per germline, CDR1 MDHEN and CDR2 SYDVKM. The CDR3 has 17 amino acids. Unmatched junction bases numbered 8, after V lost 7 bases and J lost 5 bases. The CDR3 coding sequence is TGTGCCAGCACCTCCGGACTAGCGGGAGGGGCTACCGGGGAGCTGTTTTTT. Its protein is CASTSGLAGGATGELFF. The whole variable domain, remainder taken from reference TRBV28 and TRBJ2-2, is DVKVTQSSRYLVKRTGEKVFLECVQDMDHENMFWYRQDPGLGLRLIYFSYDVKMKEKGDIPEGYSVSREKKERFSLILESASTNQTSMYLCASTSGLAGGATGELFFGEGSRLTVL.

This sequence joins TRBV5-1 and TRBJ1-1; TRBD1 is a possible D gene (5 bases). The CDR3 contains 15 residues. V shed 6 bases and J shed 5 bases, with 20 bases lying between them. Germline V CDR1 and CDR2: SGHRS, YFSETQ. CDR3 bases: TGCGCCAGCACCGAAGGGAGGGGCCCTAAGACTGAAGCTTTCTTT. This codes for CASTEGRGPKTEAFF.

This chain connects TRBV30 to TRBJ2-7; 10 bases map to TRBD1. This CDR3 is 14 amino acids long. The V gene end was trimmed by 0 bases and the J gene end by 7 bases; junction bases not matched to a gene: 6. Germline lookup yields CDR1 GTSNPN and CDR2 SVGIG (reference sequence). In DNA form, the CDR3 reads TGTGCCTGGAGTGTGGGACAGGGGATTTGGGAGCAGTACTTC. It specifies CAWSVGQGIWEQYF.

This clone was picked up one time. The chain combines TRBV27 with TRBJ2-3; 7 bases are shared with TRBD1. The CDR3 length is 16 residues. After removal of 3 bases from V and 4 bases from J, the junction contained 10 bases not matched to a gene. Germline-derived CDR1 and CDR2 are MNHEY and SMNVEV (reference sequence). The CDR3: CASSFPTEQGADTQYF. The CDR3 DNA is TGTGCCAGCAGTTTCCCCACGGAGCAGGGGGCAGATACGCAGTATTTT.

The rearrangement joins TRBV18 to TRBJ1-5, with D maybe TRBD1 (5 bases). V dropped 2 bases and J dropped 4 bases, with 15 bases sitting between them. CDR1 and CDR2 from the germline V gene are KGHSH and LQKENI. The CDR3 length is 16 residues. The CDR3 DNA is TGTGCCAGCTCACCAATCCCGGGGGAGAGGAATCAGCCCCAGCATTTT. This codes for CASSPIPGERNQPQHF.

V usage is TRBV18 and J usage is TRBJ2-1; the match to TRBD2 covers 13 bases. Germline V gives CDR1 KGHSH, CDR2 LQKENI. Germline trimming cut 2 bases from V and 6 bases from J; bases unmatched to any gene: 1. The CDR3 consists of 15 residues. The CDR3 coding sequence is TGTGCCAGCTCACCAGGACTAGCGGGAGCCAATGAGCAGTTCTTC. The encoded protein is CASSPGLAGANEQFF.

A few counts support this clone. The chain links TRBV27 to TRBJ1-4; 8 bases are a match to TRBD1. The trim removed 3 bases at V and 3 bases at J, leaving 6 bases unmatched. This CDR3 is 16 amino acids long. Germline V gene sequence: CDR1 MNHEY, CDR2 SMNVEV (reference sequence). The CDR3 region is CASSFTRGPANEKLFF. The CDR3 bases are TGTGCCAGCAGTTTTACCAGGGGGCCTGCTAATGAAAAACTGTTTTTT. Supplemented by reference TRBV27 and TRBJ1-4, the full variable domain reads EAQVTQNPRYLITVTGKKLTVTCSQNMNHEYMSWYRQDPGLGLRQIYYSMNVEVTDKGDVPEGYKVSRKEKRNFPLILESPSPNQTSLYFCASSFTRGPANEKLFFGSGTQLSVL.

This chain connects TRBV7-6 to TRBJ2-2; TRBD2 might be the D (6 bases). Germline V CDR1 and CDR2: SGHVS, FNYEAQ. The CDR3 sequence is 17 residues long. V was pared by 4 bases and J by 5 bases, with 20 bases between. The CDR3 DNA reads TGTGCCAGCAGCTCCGCAATCGGGGGACGACGGACCGGGGAGCTGTTTTTT. Protein sequence: CASSSAIGGRRTGELFF.

V is TRBV2 and J is TRBJ2-3; D call uncertain. This CDR3 has 12 residues. The V gene lost 4 bases and the J gene lost 0 bases, with 2 bases spanning the gap. Germline CDR1 reads SNHLY; CDR2 reads FYNNEI. The CDR3 is CASSASTDTQYF. CDR3 bases: TGTGCCAGCAGTGCTAGCACAGATACGCAGTATTTT.

The chain is built from TRBV19 and TRBJ2-1, with D possibly being TRBD1 (5 bases). This CDR3 comprises 14 residues. V lost 2 bases to trimming and J lost 3 bases, with 8 bases between them. Germline assignment: CDR1 LNHDA and CDR2 SQIVND (reference sequence). CDR3 sequence reads: CASSIMGHYNEQFF. Written as DNA, the CDR3 is TGTGCCAGTAGTATAATGGGGCACTACAATGAGCAGTTCTTC.

In DNA form, the CDR3 reads TGTGCCAGCAGTTCCCCAGGGAATTCCTACGAGCAGTACTTC. Translating gives CASSSPGNSYEQYF. V usage is TRBV28 and J usage is TRBJ2-7; possibly TRBD1 for D (5 bases). Trimming cost V 4 bases and J 1 base, with 11 bases left between them. Looked up from germline, CDR1 is MDHEN and CDR2 is SYDVKM. CDR3 length equals 14 residues.

This clone was observed a handful of times. The rearrangement uses TRBV28 and TRBJ2-1; D not certain. The length of the CDR3 is 11 residues. The V end was cut by 5 bases, the J end by 10 bases, with 9 bases between. Germline CDR1 and CDR2: MDHEN and SYDVKM. This CDR3 reads CASSPFREQFF. In DNA form, the CDR3 reads TGTGCCAGCAGTCCCTTTAGAGAGCAGTTCTTC.

This chain connects TRBV7-9 to TRBJ2-3, with 10 bases fitting TRBD2. V trimming: 5 bases; J trimming: 5 bases; junction bases outside the gene matches: 10. Germline V lookup: CDR1 SEHNR, CDR2 FQNEAQ (reference sequence). This CDR3 is built from 16 residues. CDR3 in DNA: TGTGCCAGCAGCCACCTTGCTGCTAGCGGGAGAGATACGCAGTATTTT. Encoded protein: CASSHLAASGRDTQYF.

The chain combines TRBV4-1 with TRBJ2-7; 10 bases fit TRBD1. Per the germline V gene, CDR1 is MGHRA and CDR2 is YSYEKL. The CDR3 extends over 15 amino acids. Trimming cost V 2 bases and J 5 bases; bases outside gene matches: 6. CDR3 DNA sequence: TGCGCCAGCAGCCAAACCGGGACAGGGGCCAACGAGCAGTACTTC. Its translation is CASSQTGTGANEQYF.